This TCR beta chain was captured by sequencing in a study of blood T cell repertoires in COVID-19. The data were produced by immunoSEQ multiplex PCR, yet TCRdb's version contains in-frame clones alone and is incomplete. The table shows more than 200,000 clones, with around 82% occurring only once. Sequencing was done on a sample of peripheral blood. The clonotype was recovered from a woman over 75 with active or convalescent COVID-19.

CDR3 DNA sequence: TGTGCCAGCAGCCAAGGGTCTAGGGGATCACCCCTCCACTTT. This sequence encodes CASSQGSRGSPLHF. The chain carries TRBV11-2 and TRBJ1-6; maybe TRBD1 (5 bases). There are 14 residues in the CDR3. V lost 5 bases and J 10 bases, leaving 15 bases between the germline ends. The germline gives CDR1 SGHAT, CDR2 FQNNGV.